This TCR beta chain comes out of a study of cytomegalovirus exposure and HLA in healthy donors (TCRdb year 2017). Describing the broader study: In an earlier analysis of some 610 of the donors, about 270 Gb of sequence data and 90 million to 130 million unique TCR beta sequences from roughly 190 million T cells were reported. An early release that covered about 600 HLA-typed donors contained around 330 gigabases of sequencing data and about 84 million unique TCR sequences. Among the roughly 400 genotyped donors, approximately 81% belonged to the genetic ancestry cluster associated with self-reported Caucasian donors. The study was designed to test whether signatures of past pathogen exposure could be identified by cataloging public T cell receptors. The study profiled the T cell repertoires of hundreds of subjects by immunosequencing and related them to cytomegalovirus serostatus. Along with the roughly 670-subject first cohort, a separate validation cohort of over a hundred different subjects was used. High-throughput TCR immunosequencing, statistical association of individual TCRs with disease status, and machine learning were combined to predict cytomegalovirus infection status. To study patterns of TCR occurrence, a later analysis re-analyzed previously published TCR beta repertoires from more than 550 donors and added high-resolution HLA genotyping. Rather than drawing on any new phenotypic data, the later analysis identified candidate immune exposures from TCR beta sequences and the way those sequences occurred across donors. In an earlier analysis of roughly 540 of the donors, high-throughput TCR beta sequencing was used to judge whether each TCR beta V gene segment behaved as functional or pseudogenic. Donor age, sex, ethnicity and CMV serostatus were collected together with the repertoire data. A later genetic analysis used genome-wide SNP genotypes for about 60% of the roughly 700 donors, treating that subset as a discovery cohort. All discovery cohort repertoires had been generated on a single sequencing platform. HLA typing covered class I and class II loci at four-digit resolution. The number of donors typed differed by locus, with 629-630 for A, B, C, DRB1 and DQB1, 522 for DQA1, nearly 610 for DPA1, and 400 to 490 for DPB1. Because of strong linkage in the cohort, five DR-DQ haplotypes were treated as single units for association and clustering. Among around 400 genotyped donors of the cohort, an average of approximately 250,000 unique TCR beta nucleotide sequences were sequenced per donor, roughly 20% of them non-productive.

The CDR3 has 15 amino acids, counting the end cysteine and phenylalanine. Left in the record is the CDR3 DNA by itself, 45 bases read in frame from the first base. Via the germline V gene (reference sequence), CDR1 is SEHNR and CDR2 FQNEAQ. The germline ends are 12 bases apart after V is trimmed by 6 bases and J by 0 bases. This clone has just a few counts. It lacks a known antigen. Base qualities were left out, and no much larger clone turns up one base away. What the research found in general, with its limitations: Linkage disequilibrium might explain the correlated functional status among segregating V segments, but an unknown experimental factor could not be ruled out. Broadly in line with IMGT annotations, most TCR beta V segments showed up in productive rearrangements about 87% or about 30% of the time in an earlier analysis of about 500 of the donors. The authors suggested that the approach could potentially be generalized to other disease states and immunological phenotypes. A few of the identified cytomegalovirus-associated TCR beta chains were confirmed in vitro to be specific for cytomegalovirus antigens. Some IMGT-functional V segments, including TRBV6-2 and TRBV6-3, could not be told apart with the 87-base-pair reads, so those segments were excluded. The classifier was reported to diagnose cytomegalovirus status with high specificity and sensitivity in both the original and validation cohorts. When HLA alleles, especially DR and DQ, strongly co-occurred, TCR associations were difficult to assign to individual alleles. A later analysis associated about 16,000 TCR beta sequences with specific HLA alleles at a false discovery rate of 0.05. In this cohort, only TCR beta chains were sequenced, and detectable features were limited by the absence of alpha or paired-chain data. The study listed 164 TCR beta chains as associated with cytomegalovirus. According to a later analysis, TCR association rates differed among HLA loci, with DRB1 alleles showing the most associated TCRs and HLA-C alleles showing the fewest. A later analysis found that most CMV-associated TCR beta chains appeared HLA-restricted, with HLA associations seemingly driven largely by CMV exposure. A cluster of highly shared sequence variants was judged likely to be a technical artifact of the sequencing pipeline. A further reported finding was that TCR beta sequences accurately predicted the HLA-A and HLA-B alleles for most subjects in the first cohort. Because HLA typing was missing for some donors at each locus, association tests included only the typed subset. CMV serostatus was the only immune exposure information available for the cohort. Across donors, most TCR sequences were observed very rarely, whereas some public TCRs were present in many individuals. A later analysis found that HLA-associated TCR beta chains were more clonally expanded and had lower generation probabilities than equally common non-associated chains. A later genetic analysis reported fewer N-insertions in productive TCRs among donors in an Asian-associated ancestry cluster than the roughly 690-donor mean. In a later analysis, several top co-occurrence clusters were reported to appear linked to parvovirus B19, influenza, CMV and Epstein-Barr virus. An association between a missense DCLRE1C variant and V-gene and J-gene trimming of TCR beta chains was found in a later genetic analysis and replicated in an independent cohort. Because counts were too low, about 17 rarely observed V segments, including chromosome 9 orphons, were excluded from the earlier analysis of 500 to 700 of the donors. Sequencing depth was assumed to be roughly uniform across donors in the presence/absence analyses, though that assumption may not hold.

In total, roughly 670 healthy bone marrow donors made up the cohort. Cohort members were all nominally healthy when sampled, although unrecorded immune exposures were likely present. The donor was CMV seronegative and belonged to the group of approximately 320 seronegative cohort members. Each donor provided a peripheral blood sample, and peripheral blood mononuclear cells were used for TCR beta sequencing. Genomic DNA extraction from the blood cell samples was performed with the Qiagen DNeasy Blood Extraction Kit. Library construction relied on the immunoSEQ multiplex PCR assay. For the multiplex PCR, a mixture combining 60 forward primers for TCR Vbeta segments and 13 reverse primers for TCR Jbeta segments was used. A multiplex PCR assay on genomic DNA amplified the CDR3 region of rearranged TCR beta genes. Amplified TCR beta libraries were sequenced as 87-base-pair reads on the Illumina HiSeq System. The authors processed their data as follows. A later analysis tallied some 79 million unique TCR beta chains across the 666 repertoires, and around 12 million of those chains were shared by two or more donors. Raw reads were error-corrected and collapsed into unique sequences by a nearest-neighbor algorithm in which closely related sequences were merged to remove PCR and sequencing errors. To assign V, D and J gene segments, CDR3 sequences were aligned to IMGT reference sequences. Each retained sequence needed at least a six-nucleotide match to both a V gene segment and a J gene segment. Rearrangements were called productive when the CDR3 lacked stop codons and stayed in frame with V and J; all others were non-productive. Following IMGT convention, CDR3 was defined as the stretch from the second conserved V-encoded cysteine up to the conserved J-encoded phenylalanine. The earlier analysis of fewer than 700 of the donors excluded sequences that lacked an unambiguous match to a single V gene segment. An earlier analysis of 500 to 700 of the donors classified V segments as functional when productive rearrangements were above 56.7% and as segregating when the standard deviation between donors was above 5%. A statistical classification framework was developed to diagnose cytomegalovirus status using the catalog of TCR beta chain sequences. V and J gene assignment, in a later analysis, came from comparing TCR nucleotide sequences with IMGT/GENE-DB human TR gene sequences. Using the TCRdist pipeline, a later analysis assigned CDR3 sequences along with most-parsimonious VDJ recombination scenarios. In a later analysis, every TCR beta chain was defined by the combination of its CDR3 amino acid sequence and its V-gene family, and reads without a unique V-gene family were dropped. As a way to deal with suspected cross-contamination and a sequencing artifact, a later analysis dropped roughly 620 nucleotide sequences that were highly shared and had low generation probability. For each public chain, a later analysis derived a clonal expansion index from normalized ranks of inferred template counts within each repertoire. A later analysis computed generation probabilities with a VDJ recombination model fitted to out-of-frame rearrangements, and checked the results against IGoR. A later analysis scored TCR-TCR, TCR-HLA and TCR-CMV co-occurrence with hypergeometric tests, applying a repertoire-size bias correction to TCR pairs. To estimate false discovery rates, a later analysis permuted the HLA or CMV assignments 20 times. In a later analysis, co-occurring TCRs were grouped with DBSCAN, and TCRdist sequence similarity was added when clustering was performed within HLA-allele-positive subsets. Repertoires with fewer than 30,000 or more than 120,000 public chains were left out of co-occurrence clustering, as were about 5 repertoires with anomalous nucleotide sharing. The clones in this table, taken by TCRdb from immuneACCESS, are in-frame only. Not every clone is retained; where verified, under half of the shortfall comes from an unresolved V gene, and the cause of the rest is unknown. Clone size and the V and J calls come from that table; the DNA yielded D and trimming. This sample gives roughly 150,000 clones in total; around 75% of them show up just once. Of the sample, about 1.5% falls within the top ten clones.

The chain uses TRBV7-9 and TRBJ1-3; 6 matching bases give a weak D call of TRBD1. This clonotype originated in a woman aged 30 to 39 in good health and CMV-seronegative. The sample consisted of PBMCs. The encoded CDR3 is CASSSLRGSGNTIYF. The nucleotide sequence reads TGTGCCAGCAGTTCCCTCAGGGGCTCTGGAAACACCATATATTTT.